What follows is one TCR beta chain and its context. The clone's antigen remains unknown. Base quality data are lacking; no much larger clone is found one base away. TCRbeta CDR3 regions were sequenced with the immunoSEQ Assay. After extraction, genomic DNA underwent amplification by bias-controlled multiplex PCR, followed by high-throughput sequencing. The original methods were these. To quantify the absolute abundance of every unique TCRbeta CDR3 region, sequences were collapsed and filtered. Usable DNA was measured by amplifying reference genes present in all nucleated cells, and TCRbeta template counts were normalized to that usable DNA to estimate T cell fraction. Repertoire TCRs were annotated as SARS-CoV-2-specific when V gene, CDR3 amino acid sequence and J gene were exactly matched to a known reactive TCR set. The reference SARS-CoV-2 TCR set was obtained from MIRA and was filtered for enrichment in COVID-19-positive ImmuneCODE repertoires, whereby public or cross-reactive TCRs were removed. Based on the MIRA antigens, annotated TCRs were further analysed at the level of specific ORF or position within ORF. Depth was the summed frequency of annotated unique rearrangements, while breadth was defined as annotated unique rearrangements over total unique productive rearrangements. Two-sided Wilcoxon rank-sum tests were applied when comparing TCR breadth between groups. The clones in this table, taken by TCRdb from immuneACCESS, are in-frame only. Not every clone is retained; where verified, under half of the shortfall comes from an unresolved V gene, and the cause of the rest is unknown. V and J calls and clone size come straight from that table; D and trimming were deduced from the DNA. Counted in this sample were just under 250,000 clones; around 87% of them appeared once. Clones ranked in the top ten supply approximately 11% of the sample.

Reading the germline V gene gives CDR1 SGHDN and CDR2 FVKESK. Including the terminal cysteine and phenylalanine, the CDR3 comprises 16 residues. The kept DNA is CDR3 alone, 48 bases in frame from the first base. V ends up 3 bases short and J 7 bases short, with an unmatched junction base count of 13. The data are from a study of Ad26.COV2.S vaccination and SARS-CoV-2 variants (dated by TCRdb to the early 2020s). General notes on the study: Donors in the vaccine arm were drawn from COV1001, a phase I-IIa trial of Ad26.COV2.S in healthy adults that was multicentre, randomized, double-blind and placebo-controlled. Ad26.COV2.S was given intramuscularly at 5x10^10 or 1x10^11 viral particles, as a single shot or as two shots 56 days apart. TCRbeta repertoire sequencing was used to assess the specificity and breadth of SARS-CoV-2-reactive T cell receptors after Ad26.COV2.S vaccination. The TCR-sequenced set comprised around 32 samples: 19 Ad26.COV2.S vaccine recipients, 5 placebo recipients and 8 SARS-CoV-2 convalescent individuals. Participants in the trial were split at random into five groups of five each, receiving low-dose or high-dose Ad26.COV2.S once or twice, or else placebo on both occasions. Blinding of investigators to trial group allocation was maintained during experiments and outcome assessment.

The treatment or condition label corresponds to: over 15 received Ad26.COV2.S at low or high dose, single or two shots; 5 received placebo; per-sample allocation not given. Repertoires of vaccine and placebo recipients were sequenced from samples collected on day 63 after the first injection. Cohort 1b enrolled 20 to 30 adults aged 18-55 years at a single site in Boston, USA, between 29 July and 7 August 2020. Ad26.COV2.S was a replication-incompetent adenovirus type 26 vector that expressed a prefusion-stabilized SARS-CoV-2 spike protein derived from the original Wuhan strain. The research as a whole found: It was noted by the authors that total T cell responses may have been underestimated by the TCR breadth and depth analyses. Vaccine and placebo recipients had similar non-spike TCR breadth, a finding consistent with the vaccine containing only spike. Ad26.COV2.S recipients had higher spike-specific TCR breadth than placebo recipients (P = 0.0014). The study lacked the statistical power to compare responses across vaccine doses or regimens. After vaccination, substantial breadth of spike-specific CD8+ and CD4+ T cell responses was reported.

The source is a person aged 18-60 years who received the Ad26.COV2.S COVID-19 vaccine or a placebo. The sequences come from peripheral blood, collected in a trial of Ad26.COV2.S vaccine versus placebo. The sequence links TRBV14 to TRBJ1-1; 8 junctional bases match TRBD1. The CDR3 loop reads CASSHLDRGAPYEAFF. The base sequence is TGTGCCAGCAGCCACCTCGACAGGGGCGCTCCCTATGAAGCTTTCTTT.